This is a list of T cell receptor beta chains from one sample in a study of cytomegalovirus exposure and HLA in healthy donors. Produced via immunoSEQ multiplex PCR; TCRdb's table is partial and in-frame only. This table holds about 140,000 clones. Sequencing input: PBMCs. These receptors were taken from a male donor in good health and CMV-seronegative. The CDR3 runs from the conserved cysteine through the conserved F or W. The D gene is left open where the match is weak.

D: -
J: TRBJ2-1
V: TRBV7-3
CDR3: CASSPKLVSSYNEQFF
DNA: TGTGCCAGCAGCCCAAAACTCGTTAGCTCCTACAATGAGCAGTTCTTC

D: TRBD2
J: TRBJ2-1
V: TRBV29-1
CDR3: CSVSSGISYNEQFF
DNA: TGCAGCGTCTCTAGCGGGATCTCCTACAATGAGCAGTTCTTC

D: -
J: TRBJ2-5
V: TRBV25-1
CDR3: CASSNGTRRETQYF
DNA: TGTGCCAGCAGTAATGGGACACGGAGGGAGACCCAGTACTTC

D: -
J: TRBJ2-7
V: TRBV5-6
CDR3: CASSLVTGLAEQYF
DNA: TGTGCCAGCAGCTTGGTGACGGGTCTGGCCGAGCAGTACTTC

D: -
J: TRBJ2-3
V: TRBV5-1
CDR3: CASSLFQGFTDTQYF
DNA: TGCGCCAGCAGCTTGTTTCAGGGCTTCACAGATACGCAGTATTTT

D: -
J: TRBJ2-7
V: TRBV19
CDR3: CASSIGSGHYEQYF
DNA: TGTGCCAGTAGTATTGGTAGCGGACACTACGAGCAGTACTTC

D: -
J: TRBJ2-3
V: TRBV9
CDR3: CASSVAYRTDTQYF
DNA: TGTGCCAGCAGCGTGGCTTACCGCACAGATACGCAGTATTTT

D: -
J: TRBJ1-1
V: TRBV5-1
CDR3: CASSLLGALNTEAFF
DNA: TGCGCCAGCAGCTTGTTAGGAGCTCTGAACACTGAAGCTTTCTTT

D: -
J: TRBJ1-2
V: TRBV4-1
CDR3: CASSQERRDLAYGYTF
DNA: TGCGCCAGCAGCCAAGAGAGACGGGATCTTGCGTATGGCTACACCTTC

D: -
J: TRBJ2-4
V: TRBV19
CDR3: CASSITGIAKNIQYF
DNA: TGTGCCAGTAGTATTACAGGGATAGCCAAAAACATTCAGTACTTC

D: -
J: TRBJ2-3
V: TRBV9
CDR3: CASSASERAVSTDTQYF
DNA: TGTGCCAGCAGCGCCAGTGAAAGAGCGGTAAGCACAGATACGCAGTATTTT

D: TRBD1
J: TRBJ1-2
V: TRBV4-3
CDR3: CASSRTGGTNYGYTF
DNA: TGCGCCAGCAGCCGAACAGGGGGCACTAACTATGGCTACACCTTC

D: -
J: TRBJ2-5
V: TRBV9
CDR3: CASSEGGGLETQYF
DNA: TGTGCCAGCAGCGAGGGGGGAGGGTTGGAGACCCAGTACTTC

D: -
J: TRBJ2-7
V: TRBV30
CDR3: CAWSLEGRVYEQYF
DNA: TGTGCCTGGAGCCTCGAGGGAAGGGTCTACGAGCAGTACTTC

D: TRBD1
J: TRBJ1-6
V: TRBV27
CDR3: CASSSLFRDRGPPLHF
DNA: TGTGCCAGCAGTTCCTTATTCCGGGACAGGGGACCACCCCTCCACTTT

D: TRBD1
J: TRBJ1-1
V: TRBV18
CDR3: CASSPDRTGGRPIHVNTEAFF
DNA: TGTGCCAGCTCACCCGACCGGACAGGGGGACGACCGATCCACGTGAACACTGAAGCTTTCTTT

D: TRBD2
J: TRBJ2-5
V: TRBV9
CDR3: CASSPLAGGLEYF
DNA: TGTGCCAGCAGCCCTCTAGCGGGGGGGCTGGAGTACTTC

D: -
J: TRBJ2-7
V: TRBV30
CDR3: CAWSREGGAYEQYF
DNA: TGTGCCTGGAGTAGGGAAGGGGGGGCCTACGAGCAGTACTTC

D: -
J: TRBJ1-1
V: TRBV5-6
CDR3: CASSLGQVAEAFF
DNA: TGTGCCAGCAGCTTGGGACAGGTGGCTGAAGCTTTCTTT

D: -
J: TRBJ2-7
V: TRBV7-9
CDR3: CASSTQDKSYEQYF
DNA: TGTGCCAGCAGCACACAGGATAAATCCTACGAGCAGTACTTC

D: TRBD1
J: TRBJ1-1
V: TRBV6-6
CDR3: CASGDRENTEAFF
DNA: TGTGCCAGCGGTGACAGGGAGAACACTGAAGCTTTCTTT

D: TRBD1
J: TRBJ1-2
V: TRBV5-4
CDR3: CASRQGENYGYTF
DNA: TGTGCCAGCCGACAGGGGGAGAACTATGGCTACACCTTC

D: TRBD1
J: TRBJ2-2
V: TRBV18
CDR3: CASSRGDRGNTGELFF
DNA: TGTGCCAGCTCACGCGGGGACAGGGGGAACACCGGGGAGCTGTTTTTT

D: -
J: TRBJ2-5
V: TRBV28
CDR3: CASSSPGDETQYF
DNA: TGTGCCAGCAGCTCTCCGGGGGATGAGACCCAGTACTTC

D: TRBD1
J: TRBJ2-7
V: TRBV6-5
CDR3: CASPKDRAYYEQYF
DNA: TGTGCCAGCCCGAAGGACAGGGCCTACTACGAGCAGTACTTC

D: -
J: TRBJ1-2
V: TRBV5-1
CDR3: CASSLVSGYTF
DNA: TGCGCCAGCAGCTTGGTGAGTGGCTACACCTTC

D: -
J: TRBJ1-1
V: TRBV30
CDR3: CASSGENTEAFF
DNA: TGTGCCTCCTCAGGGGAGAACACTGAAGCTTTCTTT

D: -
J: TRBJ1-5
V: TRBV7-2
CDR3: CASSLWAQGNQPQHF
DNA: TGTGCCAGCAGCTTATGGGCGCAAGGCAATCAGCCCCAGCATTTT

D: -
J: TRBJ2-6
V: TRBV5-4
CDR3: CATRDKGPGSGANVLTF
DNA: TGTGCCACCCGGGACAAGGGCCCGGGGTCTGGGGCCAACGTCCTGACTTTC

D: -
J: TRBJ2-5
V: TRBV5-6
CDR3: CASSLRGIGETQYF
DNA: TGTGCCAGCAGCTTACGGGGGATAGGGGAGACCCAGTACTTC

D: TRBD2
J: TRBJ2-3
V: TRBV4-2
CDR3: CASSQGLAGVGADTQYF
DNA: TGTGCCAGCAGCCAAGGACTAGCGGGAGTAGGGGCAGATACGCAGTATTTT

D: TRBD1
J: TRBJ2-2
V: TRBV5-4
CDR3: CASSFQGVTGELFF
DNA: TGTGCCAGCAGCTTTCAGGGGGTCACCGGGGAGCTGTTTTTT

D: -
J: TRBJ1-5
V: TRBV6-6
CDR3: CASRDGVQPQHF
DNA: TGTGCCAGCAGGGACGGGGTTCAGCCCCAGCATTTT

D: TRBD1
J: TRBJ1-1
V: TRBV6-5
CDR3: CASSLGQAGRTEAFF
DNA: TGTGCCAGCAGTTTGGGACAGGCCGGGCGCACTGAAGCTTTCTTT

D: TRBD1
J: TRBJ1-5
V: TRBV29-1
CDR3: CSVRLGGGQPQHF
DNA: TGCAGCGTTCGTTTAGGGGGCGGACAGCCCCAGCATTTT

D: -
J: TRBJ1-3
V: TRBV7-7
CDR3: CASSLAVPQGTGGNTIYF
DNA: TGTGCCAGCAGCTTAGCGGTCCCACAGGGTACTGGTGGAAACACCATATATTTT

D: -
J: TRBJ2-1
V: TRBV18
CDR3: CASSPQPGSNEQFF
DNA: TGTGCCAGCTCACCACAACCAGGGTCAAATGAGCAGTTCTTC

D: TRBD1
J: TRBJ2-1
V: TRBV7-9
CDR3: CASSLTGVGSYNEQFF
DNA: TGTGCCAGCAGCCTTACAGGGGTGGGCTCCTACAATGAGCAGTTCTTC

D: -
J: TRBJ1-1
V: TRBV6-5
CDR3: CASSYDRRRTNTEAFF
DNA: TGTGCCAGCAGTTACGACAGGAGGAGGACGAACACTGAAGCTTTCTTT

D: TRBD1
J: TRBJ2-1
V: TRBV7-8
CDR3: CASSLFGQVNEQFF
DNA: TGTGCCAGCAGCTTATTCGGACAGGTTAATGAGCAGTTCTTC

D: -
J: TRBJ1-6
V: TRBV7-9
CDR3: CASSSNSPLHF
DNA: TGTGCCAGCAGCTCAAATTCACCCCTCCACTTT

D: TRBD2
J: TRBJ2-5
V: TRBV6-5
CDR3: CASSYSSERGGETQYF
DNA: TGTGCCAGCAGTTACTCGTCTGAGCGGGGAGGGGAGACCCAGTACTTC

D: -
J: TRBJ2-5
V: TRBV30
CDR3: CAWRERRETQYF
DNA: TGTGCCTGGAGGGAGAGGAGAGAGACCCAGTACTTC

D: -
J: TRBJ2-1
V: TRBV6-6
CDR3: CASSPGTASSYNEQFF
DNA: TGTGCCAGCAGCCCAGGGACTGCGAGCTCCTACAATGAGCAGTTCTTC

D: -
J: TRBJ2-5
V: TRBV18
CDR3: CASSPFDQGLAETQYF
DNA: TGTGCCAGCTCACCTTTTGACCAGGGATTGGCAGAGACCCAGTACTTC

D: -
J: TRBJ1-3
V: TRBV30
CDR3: CAWIVPGSSSGNTIYF
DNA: TGTGCCTGGATAGTACCGGGGTCGAGCTCTGGAAACACCATATATTTT

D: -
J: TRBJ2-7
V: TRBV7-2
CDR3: CASSLEHYEQYF
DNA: TGTGCCAGCAGCTTAGAACACTACGAGCAGTACTTC

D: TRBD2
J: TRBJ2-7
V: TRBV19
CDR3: CASSTASGPSLYEQYF
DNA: TGTGCCAGTAGTACCGCTAGCGGACCCTCCCTCTACGAGCAGTACTTC

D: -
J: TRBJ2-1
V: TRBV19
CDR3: CASSHSSESSYNEQFF
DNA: TGTGCCAGTAGCCACTCTAGCGAGAGCTCCTACAATGAGCAGTTCTTC

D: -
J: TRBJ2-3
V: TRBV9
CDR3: CASSVSTVSKRITDTQYF
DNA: TGTGCCAGCAGCGTTTCGACAGTCTCCAAGAGAATCACAGATACGCAGTATTTT

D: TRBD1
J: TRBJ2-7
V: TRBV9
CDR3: CASSVGGTGYEQYF
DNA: TGTGCCAGCAGCGTAGGCGGGACAGGGTACGAGCAGTACTTC

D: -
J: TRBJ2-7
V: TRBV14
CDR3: CASSPRTVRAYEQYF
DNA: TGTGCCAGCAGCCCAAGGACAGTCCGGGCCTACGAGCAGTACTTC

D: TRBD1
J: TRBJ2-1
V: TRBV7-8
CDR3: CASSPRLGQVSSYNEQFF
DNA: TGTGCCAGCAGCCCCCGATTGGGACAGGTGAGCTCCTACAATGAGCAGTTCTTC

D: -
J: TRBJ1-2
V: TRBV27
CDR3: CASSPGHFYGYTF
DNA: TGTGCCAGCAGTCCGGGACATTTCTATGGCTACACCTTC

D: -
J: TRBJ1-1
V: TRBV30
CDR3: CAWSETGLNTEAFF
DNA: TGTGCCTGGAGTGAAACAGGCCTGAACACTGAAGCTTTCTTT

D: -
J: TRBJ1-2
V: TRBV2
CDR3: CASSEAKDRNYGYTF
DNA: TGTGCCAGCAGTGAAGCGAAGGACAGAAACTATGGCTACACCTTC

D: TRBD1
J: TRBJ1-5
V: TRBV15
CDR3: CATSRGKGQGVQPQHF
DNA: TGTGCCACCAGCAGAGGGAAGGGACAGGGAGTACAGCCCCAGCATTTT

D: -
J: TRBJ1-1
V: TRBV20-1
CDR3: CSASSPGEAFF
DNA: TGCAGTGCGAGTTCGCCCGGTGAAGCTTTCTTT

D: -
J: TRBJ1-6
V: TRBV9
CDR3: CASSAIAVNSPLHF
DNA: TGTGCCAGCAGCGCGATAGCCGTTAATTCACCCCTCCACTTT